This T cell receptor beta chain came from a study of response to subunit inactivated influenza vaccine. Study-wide points: The authors put forward the suggestion that each seasonal influenza vaccination may bring in only a limited number of new T cells.

TCRdb reprocessed the RT-PCR reads via MiXCR and lists one record per CDR3 protein. This repertoire shows 500,000 or so distinct CDR3 sequences, roughly 9.7% found once; its top ten account for 12%. In its sample, this clonotype was seen many times. Its matching antigen is unknown. The CDR3 contains 13 residues. Germline CDR1 is WSHSY and CDR2 is SAAADI. Trimming removed 7 bases at V and 10 bases at J, with 14 bases between. Sequenced material: PBMCs from blood, taken around seven weeks after vaccination. This chain connects TRBV10-2 to TRBJ1-6; a weak D match, TRBD1 (6 bases). The clonotype comes from a man aged 50-59 years who received an inactivated influenza vaccine. The CDR3 here is CASKTGMESPLHF. The CDR3 DNA reads as TGCGCCAGCAAGACAGGCATGGAATCACCCCTCCACTTT.